This T cell receptor (beta chain) was identified in a study of technical replicates of blood from a few donors. The repertoire was sequenced with immunoSEQ multiplex PCR; TCRdb's copy has only in-frame clones and lacks some. The sample lists tens of thousands of clones, around 90% occurring once. The sample taken for sequencing was T cells isolated from PBMCs. The source of this sequence is a human donor in good health.

CDR3 bases: TGTGCCAGCAGCCACCCCCCAAAGAGCTACAATGAGCAGTTCTTC. Protein: CASSHPPKSYNEQFF. This rearrangement joins TRBV4-2 to TRBJ2-1; no clear D. Germline CDR1 LGHNA, CDR2 YNFKEQ. Trimming pared 3 bases from V and 3 bases from J, leaving 12 bases between. The CDR3 covers 15 residues.